This entry features one T cell receptor (beta chain) sequence. What it binds is not known. V lost 2 bases to trimming and J lost 8 bases; unmatched junction nucleotides: 6. The CDR3 runs 16 residues. CDR1 MNHEY and CDR2 SVGAGI come from the germline V gene. The sample comes from a study of cytomegalovirus exposure and HLA in healthy donors. Amplification used 60 Vbeta primers and 13 Jbeta primers. Measured with immunoSEQ multiplex PCR; TCRdb has only the in-frame clones, and not every one. The listing contains 75,000 to 95,000 clones. The study, taken as a whole, reports: Follow-up analysis later connected one missense variant in DCLRE1C with trimming of TCR beta V- and J-genes. Further analysis, carried out later, found HLA-associated TCR beta chains more clonally expanded than equally common other chains.

The sequenced sample consisted of PBMCs. The clonotype comes from a man aged 30 to 45 in good health and CMV-seronegative. V and J are TRBV6-5 and TRBJ1-6, with 10 bases matching TRBD1. The CDR3 loop is CASSYGGGTGDSPLHF. The CDR3 nucleotides read TGTGCCAGCAGTTACGGTGGAGGGACAGGGGATTCACCCCTCCACTTT.